Listed below are T cell receptor beta chains from one sample, sequenced in a study of shared clonotypes between healthy human individuals. Clones were sequenced by immunoSEQ multiplex PCR, and TCRdb holds only the in-frame ones, with some missing. The sample has 2,500,000 or so clones; roughly 90% are singletons. The sample consisted of naive CD4+ T cells from PBMCs. Receptors were obtained from a man aged 18 to 35 in good health. Some clones in this sample may be carry-over from other donors' samples. The CDR3 runs from the conserved cysteine through the conserved F or W.

v_gene	j_gene	CDR3aa
TRBV5-1	TRBJ2-7	CASSLGPDSSYEQYF
TRBV5-1	TRBJ2-7	CASSLSFGQGNEQYF
TRBV2	TRBJ2-1	CASSASEDSEQFF
TRBV7-6	TRBJ2-7	CASSLGSYEQYF
TRBV9	TRBJ2-5	CASSVVGGPQETQYF
TRBV5-1	TRBJ2-5	CASSPDPRFGETQYF
TRBV5-4	TRBJ2-1	CASSLALTSGYNEQFF
TRBV4-3	TRBJ2-7	CASSQSPYRGLAGRSEQYF
TRBV9	TRBJ2-7	CASSLRGDRGSSEQYF
TRBV18	TRBJ1-2	CASSPRQTTTGGYGYTF
TRBV7-9	TRBJ1-1	CASSLGAGRDDTEAFF
TRBV19	TRBJ1-1	CASSIRENTEAFF
TRBV6-5	TRBJ2-7	CASSSGYNEQYF
TRBV7-9	TRBJ2-7	CASSFSTGRTYEQYF
TRBV7-3	TRBJ1-2	CASSLVPRVGGYTF
TRBV11-1	TRBJ2-2	CASSSDRGWDTGELFF
TRBV5-1	TRBJ2-3	CASSSRAATDTQYF
TRBV5-1	TRBJ2-1	CASSRGINNEQFF
TRBV5-1	TRBJ2-1	CASAQGSHLLAGGNEQFF
TRBV13	TRBJ1-5	CASSQRDRGQPQHF
TRBV6-5	TRBJ2-3	CASTQPGTDTQYF
TRBV2	TRBJ2-1	CATSYDSGSYNEQFF
TRBV4-1	TRBJ2-1	CASSQVHSGRGGDEQFF
TRBV11-2	TRBJ1-5	CASSTDRGTYQPQHF
TRBV18	TRBJ2-7	CASSKTGDEQYF
TRBV9	TRBJ2-5	CASSGQGGETQYF
TRBV7-3	TRBJ2-3	CASSLGVSGDTQYF
TRBV7-2	TRBJ2-1	CASSPGLAYNEQFF
TRBV19	TRBJ2-7	CASRPLAGYGEQYF
TRBV7-2	TRBJ1-5	CASSFLGRGNQPQHF
TRBV9	TRBJ2-1	CASSARPGIYNEQFF
TRBV5-6	TRBJ2-5	CASSSMETQYF
TRBV28	TRBJ2-4	CASSLPTSGGNIQYF
TRBV11-2	TRBJ2-3	CASSLPSGSRADTQYF
TRBV9	TRBJ2-7	CASSSQGGESYEQYF
TRBV19	TRBJ2-1	CASSIIGSPLYNEQFF
TRBV5-1	TRBJ1-1	CASSPEAGGPAEAFF